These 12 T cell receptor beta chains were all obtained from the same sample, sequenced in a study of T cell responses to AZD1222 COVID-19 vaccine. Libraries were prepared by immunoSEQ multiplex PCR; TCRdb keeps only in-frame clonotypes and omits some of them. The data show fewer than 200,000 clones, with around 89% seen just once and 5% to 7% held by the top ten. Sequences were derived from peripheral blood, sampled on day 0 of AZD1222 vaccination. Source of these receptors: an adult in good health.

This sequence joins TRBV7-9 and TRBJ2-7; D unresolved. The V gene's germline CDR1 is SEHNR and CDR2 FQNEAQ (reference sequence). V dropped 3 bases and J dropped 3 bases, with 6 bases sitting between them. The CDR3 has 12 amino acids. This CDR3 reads CASSFTDYEQYF. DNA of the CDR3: TGTGCCAGCAGCTTCACGGACTACGAGCAGTACTTC. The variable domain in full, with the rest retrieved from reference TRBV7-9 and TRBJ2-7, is DTGVSQNPRHKITKRGQNVTFRCDPISEHNRLYWYRQTLGQGPEFLTYFQNEAQLEKSRLLSDRFSAERPKGSFSTLEIQRTEQGDSAMYLCASSFTDYEQYFGPGTRLTVT.

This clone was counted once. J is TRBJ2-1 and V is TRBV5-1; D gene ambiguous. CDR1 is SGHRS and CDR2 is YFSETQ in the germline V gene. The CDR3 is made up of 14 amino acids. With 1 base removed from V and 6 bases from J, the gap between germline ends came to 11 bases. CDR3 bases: TGCGCCAGCAGCTTGCTCGATCCGGGCAATGAGCAGTTCTTC. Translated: CASSLLDPGNEQFF.

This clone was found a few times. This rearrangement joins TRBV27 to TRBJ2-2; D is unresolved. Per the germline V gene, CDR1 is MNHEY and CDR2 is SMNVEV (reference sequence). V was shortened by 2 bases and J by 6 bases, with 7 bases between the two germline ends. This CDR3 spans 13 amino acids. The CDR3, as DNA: TGTGCCAGCAGTTTAAACGAGGCCGGGGAGCTGTTTTTT. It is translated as CASSLNEAGELFF.

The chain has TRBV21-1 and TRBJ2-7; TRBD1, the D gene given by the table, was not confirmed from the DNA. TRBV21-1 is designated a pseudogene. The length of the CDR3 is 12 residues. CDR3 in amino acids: CASTKRDSLKVF. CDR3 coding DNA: TGTGCCAGCACCAAACGGGACAGTCTTAAGGTCTTC.

The CDR3 DNA is TGTGCCAGCAGTTACTCGGGCTACCACACCGGGGAGCTGTTTTTT. Translated: CASSYSGYHTGELFF. The chain combines TRBV6-2 or TRBV6-3 with TRBJ2-2; D unclear. Trimming took off 0 bases at V and 3 bases at J, with 8 bases between the two ends. Germline CDR1 reads MNHEY; CDR2 reads SVGEGT. The CDR3 extends over 15 amino acids.

In DNA form, the CDR3 reads TGTGCCAGCAGTTACTCGTCGTGGGAACGACCTGCAACTAATGAAAAACTGTTTTTT. Translation: CASSYSSWERPATNEKLFF. The chain carries TRBV6-2 or TRBV6-3 and TRBJ1-4; D unresolved. V lost 0 bases and J 0 bases, leaving 17 bases between the germline ends. The CDR3 totals 19 residues. Germline-derived CDR1 and CDR2 are MNHEY and SVGEGT.

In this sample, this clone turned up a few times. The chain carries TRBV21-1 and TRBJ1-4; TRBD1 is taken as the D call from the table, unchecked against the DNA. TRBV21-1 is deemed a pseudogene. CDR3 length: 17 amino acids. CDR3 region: CASSKIPGYATNEKLFF. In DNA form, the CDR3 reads TGTGCCAGCAGCAAAATCCCAGGATATGCAACTAATGAAAAACTGTTTTTT.

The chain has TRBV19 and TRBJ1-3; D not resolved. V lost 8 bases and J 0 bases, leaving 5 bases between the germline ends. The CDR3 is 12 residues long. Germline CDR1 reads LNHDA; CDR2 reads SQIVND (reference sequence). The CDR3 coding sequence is TGTGCCAGTTGGCGCTCTGGAAACACCATATATTTT. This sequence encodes CASWRSGNTIYF.

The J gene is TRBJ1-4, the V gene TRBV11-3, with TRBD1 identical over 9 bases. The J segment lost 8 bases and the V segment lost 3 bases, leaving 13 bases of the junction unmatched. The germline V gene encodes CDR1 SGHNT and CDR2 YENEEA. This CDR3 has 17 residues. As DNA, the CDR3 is TGTGCCAGCAGCTTCGGGACAGGGCCCCTTTTGGCAGAAAAACTGTTTTTT. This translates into CASSFGTGPLLAEKLFF.

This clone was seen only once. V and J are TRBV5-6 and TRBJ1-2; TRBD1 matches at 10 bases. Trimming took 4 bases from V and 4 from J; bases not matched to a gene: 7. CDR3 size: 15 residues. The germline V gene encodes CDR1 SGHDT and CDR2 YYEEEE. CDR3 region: CASSPRDRGFYGYTF. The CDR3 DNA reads TGTGCCAGCAGCCCCCGGGACAGGGGCTTCTATGGCTACACCTTC.

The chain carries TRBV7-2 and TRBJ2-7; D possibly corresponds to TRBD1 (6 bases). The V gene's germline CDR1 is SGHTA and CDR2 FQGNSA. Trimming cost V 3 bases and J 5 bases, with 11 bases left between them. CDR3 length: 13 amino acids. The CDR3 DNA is TGTGCCAGCAGCTTTCAGGGGACCAACGAGCAGTACTTC. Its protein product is CASSFQGTNEQYF.

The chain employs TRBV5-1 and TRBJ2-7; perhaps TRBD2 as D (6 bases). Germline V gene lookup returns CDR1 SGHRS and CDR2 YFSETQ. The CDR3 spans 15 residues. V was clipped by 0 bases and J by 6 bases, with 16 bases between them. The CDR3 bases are TGCGCCAGCAGCTTGGAGGGCCAGGCGGGGCGCGAGCAGTACTTC. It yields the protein CASSLEGQAGREQYF.